This TCR beta chain was sequenced in a study of cytotoxic CD8 clonotypes in ibrutinib-treated CLL. Findings and caveats of the study: Sustained-remission and progressing patients' sampling times differed. Clonality increased at ibrutinib response, then returned toward baseline at progression. While tracking circulating CD8+ T-cell counts, baseline clonality exceeded that of age-matched healthy donors.

For this clone: Its target is unknown.

Method: immunoSEQ multiplex PCR; TCRdb's copy keeps in-frame clones and lacks some. Here the sample spans some 130,000 clones, under 90% being singletons. V gave up 0 bases and J gave up 1 base; unmatched junction bases: 0. This CDR3 comprises 15 residues. Germline CDR1 reads MNHNY; CDR2 reads SVGAGI (reference sequence). The sequencing used PBMCs, collected after 24 months of ibrutinib treatment. The chain carries TRBV6-6 and TRBJ2-4, with 7 bases that match TRBD1. This TCR derives from a human donor with chronic lymphocytic leukemia. The CDR3 nucleotides are TGTGCCAGCAGTTACTCGACAGGGGCCAAAAACATTCAGTACTTC. Protein product: CASSYSTGAKNIQYF.